A single sample is the source of the 22 T cell receptor beta chains below, sequenced in a study of blood T cell repertoires in COVID-19 (dated by TCRdb to the early 2020s). Library preparation employed the immunoSEQ multiplex PCR assay. Held by TCRdb, this immuneACCESS table contains in-frame sequences only and omits some clones. Under half of the omission traces to an unresolved V gene where checked; the cause of the rest is unknown. The sample includes approximately 300,000 clones, with 65% to 90% observed a single time. Jointly, the top ten make up more than 9% of the sample. Sequencing input: PBMCs or T cells enriched from blood (not recorded which). These receptors came from a woman between 18 and 29 years old who had recovered from COVID-19.

This chain joins TRBV28 and TRBJ2-5; the D is unclear. The CDR3 sequence is 12 residues long. Trimming stripped 5 bases from V and 5 bases from J, with 9 bases between. Germline-derived CDR1 and CDR2 are MDHEN and SYDVKM. As DNA, the CDR3 is TGTGCCAGCAGTCCTACTCGGGAGACCCAGTACTTC. Its protein product is CASSPTRETQYF. Together with reference TRBV28 and TRBJ2-5, the CDR3 gives the full variable domain: DVKVTQSSRYLVKRTGEKVFLECVQDMDHENMFWYRQDPGLGLRLIYFSYDVKMKEKGDIPEGYSVSREKKERFSLILESASTNQTSMYLCASSPTRETQYFGPGTRLLVL.

The V and J genes are TRBV9 and TRBJ2-1; TRBD2 matches 15 bases. The junction had 4 bases not matched to a gene; V was cut back by 3 bases and J by 0 bases. Looked up from germline, CDR1 is SGDLS and CDR2 is YYNGEE. There are 18 residues in the CDR3. DNA for the CDR3: TGTGCCAGCAGCGCCGGGACTAGCGGGGGGTTCTCCTACAATGAGCAGTTCTTC. Protein: CASSAGTSGGFSYNEQFF.

This chain connects TRBV5-1 to TRBJ2-5; D is undetermined. The germline V and J ends were trimmed by 4 bases and 5 bases, with 12 bases remaining between them. Looked up from germline, CDR1 is SGHRS and CDR2 is YFSETQ. The CDR3 runs 13 residues. The CDR3 bases are TGCGCCAGCAGCCCTAGTGTTGGGGAGACCCAGTACTTC. It codes for CASSPSVGETQYF.

This rearrangement joins TRBV3-1 (or the pseudogene TRBV3-2) to TRBJ1-2, with 7 bases lining up with TRBD1. The V gene end was trimmed by 4 bases and the J gene end by 4 bases; junction bases not matched to a gene: 6. Germline V CDR1 and CDR2: LGHDT, YNNKEL (reference sequence). This CDR3 has 14 amino acids. CDR3 region: CASSPTDRFYGYTF. CDR3 bases: TGTGCCAGCAGCCCTACGGACAGGTTCTATGGCTACACCTTC.

The chain joins TRBV24-1 to TRBJ2-2; the D gene is possibly TRBD2 (6 bases). This CDR3 comprises 15 residues. Germline CDR1 and CDR2: KGHDR and SFDVKD. Trimming pared 6 bases from V and 2 bases from J, leaving 12 bases between. CDR3: CATSPGGTNTGELFF. CDR3 sequence (DNA): TGTGCCACCAGTCCTGGGGGGACTAACACCGGGGAGCTGTTTTTT.

The rearrangement uses TRBV6-5 and TRBJ2-1; 8 bases map to TRBD1. Germline V lookup: CDR1 MNHEY, CDR2 SVGAGI. After removal of 0 bases from V and 4 bases from J, the junction contained 5 bases not matched to a gene. The CDR3 runs to 16 residues. The DNA of the CDR3 is TGTGCCAGCAGTTACTCATACGGACAGGGTTACAATGAGCAGTTCTTC. Amino acids: CASSYSYGQGYNEQFF.

In this sample, this clone turned up once. This chain joins TRBV30 and TRBJ1-1; 9 positions match TRBD1. J lost 5 bases, V lost 4 bases, and 5 bases had no gene match. Germline assignment: CDR1 GTSNPN and CDR2 SVGIG (reference sequence). This CDR3 region has 13 residues. The CDR3 sequence: CAWKEQGATEAFF. The CDR3, as DNA: TGTGCCTGGAAGGAACAGGGGGCTACTGAAGCTTTCTTT.

The rearrangement joins TRBV18 to TRBJ1-2; tentatively, D is TRBD1 (6 bases). V lost 3 bases to trimming and J lost 4 bases, with 12 bases between them. The CDR3 has 14 residues. Germline CDR1 is KGHSH and CDR2 is LQKENI. CDR3 protein: CASSPQRQAYGYTF. The CDR3 nucleotides read TGTGCCAGCTCACCCCAGAGACAGGCCTATGGCTACACCTTC.

The chain joins TRBV7-8 to TRBJ2-1; 10 bases are a match to TRBD1. Germline assignment: CDR1 SGHVS and CDR2 FQNEAQ. CDR3 length: 14 amino acids. V trimming: 1 base; J trimming: 7 bases; junction bases outside the gene matches: 1. CDR3 sequence reads: CASSLGTGGNEQFF. The CDR3 DNA reads TGTGCCAGCAGCTTAGGGACAGGGGGGAATGAGCAGTTCTTC.

The chain is built from TRBV5-1 and TRBJ1-2; D not certain. V was cut by 0 bases and J by 7 bases, with 16 bases left in between. Germline assignment: CDR1 SGHRS and CDR2 YFSETQ. The length of the CDR3 is 15 residues. The CDR3 region has the DNA TGCGCCAGCAGCTTGGATCCGGGGATGGCAGGTGGCTACACCTTC. Translating gives CASSLDPGMAGGYTF.

The rearrangement links TRBV6-2 or TRBV6-3 to TRBJ2-7, with TRBD2 matching 14 bases. The CDR3 has 18 amino acids. The V gene end was trimmed by 2 bases and the J gene end by 3 bases; junction bases not matched to a gene: 9. CDR1 and CDR2 (germline): MNHEY, SVGEGT. The chain's CDR3 is CASSYPGTSGREVYEQYF. As DNA, the CDR3 is TGTGCCAGCAGTTACCCTGGGACTAGCGGGAGAGAAGTCTACGAGCAGTACTTC.

This clone showed up just once. CDR3 residues: CASSPGRGAEGYTF. DNA of the CDR3: TGCGCCAGCAGCCCGGGACGGGGGGCGGAGGGCTACACCTTC. The rearrangement uses TRBV4-1 and TRBJ1-2; perhaps TRBD1 as D (6 bases). Trimming cost V 4 bases and J 8 bases, with 17 bases left between them. Germline CDR1 reads MGHRA; CDR2 reads YSYEKL. The CDR3 has 14 residues.

The chain links TRBV18 to TRBJ1-4; 7 bases map to TRBD1. The CDR3 loop spans 15 amino acids. Germline V gives CDR1 KGHSH, CDR2 LQKENI. Trimming cost V 2 bases and J 4 bases; bases outside gene matches: 4. The CDR3 loop is CASSPKGQINEKLFF. CDR3 bases: TGTGCCAGCTCACCAAAGGGACAGATTAATGAAAAACTGTTTTTT.

Concerning this clone: At the DNA level, this CDR3 is encoded by other sequences in the same sample as well. This sequence joins TRBV4-2 and TRBJ1-2; 9 positions match TRBD1. The V segment lost 1 base and the J segment 6 bases; nucleotides outside the gene matches: 0. The CDR3 contains 13 residues. The germline V gene has CDR1 LGHNA and CDR2 YNFKEQ. The CDR3 nucleotides read TGTGCCAGCAGCCAAGGGACAGGGGATGGCTACACCTTC. This translates into CASSQGTGDGYTF.

This chain joins TRBV30 and TRBJ2-7; the D is unclear. With 2 bases removed from V and 0 bases from J, the gap between germline ends came to 5 bases. The CDR3 has 12 residues. Looked up from germline, CDR1 is GTSNPN and CDR2 is SVGIG (reference sequence). Written as DNA, the CDR3 is TGTGCCTGGAGTTGGAGCTCCTACGAGCAGTACTTC. Its translation: CAWSWSSYEQYF.

The V gene is TRBV18, the J gene TRBJ2-1; 11 positions agree with TRBD2. The CDR3 loop spans 16 amino acids. With 1 base clipped from V and 10 bases from J, the junction kept 9 bases outside the gene matches. Germline V gene data show CDR1 as KGHSH and CDR2 as LQKENI. As DNA, the CDR3 is TGTGCCAGCTCACCACGAGCCGTGACTAGCGGGGACGAGCAGTTCTTC. Protein sequence: CASSPRAVTSGDEQFF.

This clone was counted once. This chain joins TRBV27 and TRBJ1-2, with TRBD1 matching over 7 bases. CDR1 and CDR2 from the germline V gene are MNHEY and SMNVEV (reference sequence). V trimming: 5 bases; J trimming: 1 base; junction bases outside the gene matches: 16. The CDR3 has 18 residues. The CDR3 here is CASSLTQKQGQGNYGYTF. The CDR3 nucleotides read TGTGCCAGCAGTCTAACTCAAAAACAGGGGCAGGGTAACTATGGCTACACCTTC.

The rearrangement uses TRBV4-2 and TRBJ1-4; D is unresolved. V lost 0 bases to trimming and J lost 8 bases, with 19 bases between them. The CDR3 has 17 residues. Germline CDR1 and CDR2: LGHNA and YNFKEQ. The chain's CDR3 is CASSQDDQAVSGEKLFF. In DNA form, the CDR3 reads TGTGCCAGCAGCCAAGATGACCAGGCCGTTTCTGGGGAAAAACTGTTTTTT.

The chain links TRBV4-2 to TRBJ1-5; D gene unclear. Germline lookup yields CDR1 LGHNA and CDR2 YNFKEQ. This CDR3 has 16 residues. Deletions cut 0 bases from V and 9 bases from J, with 18 bases between. Written as DNA, the CDR3 is TGTGCCAGCAGCCAAGAGAGGTCGGCGGCCGTCTCGCCCCAGCATTTT. Its protein product is CASSQERSAAVSPQHF.

V is TRBV6-5 and J is TRBJ1-3; 8 bases are shared with TRBD1. The CDR3 contains 13 residues. The germline gives CDR1 MNHEY, CDR2 SVGAGI. J gave up 4 bases and V 10 bases, and 6 bases lay outside the gene matches. CDR3 residues: CATSRGLGNTIYF. DNA of the CDR3: TGTGCCACTTCCAGGGGGCTCGGAAACACCATATATTTT.

V gene TRBV12-3 or TRBV12-4 combines with J gene TRBJ1-6; no clear D. The CDR3 totals 12 residues. Trimming left V 3 bases short and J 9 bases short, with 6 bases between. The CDR3 DNA reads TGTGCCAGCAGTTTTCCGGGTTCACCCCTCCACTTT. It yields the protein CASSFPGSPLHF.

This sequence joins TRBV6-5 and TRBJ1-1, with a possible D match to TRBD1 (5 bases). The CDR3 runs to 14 residues. Germline V gives CDR1 MNHEY, CDR2 SVGAGI. Trimming stripped 0 bases from V and 3 bases from J, with 8 bases between. The CDR3 loop is CASSYSGGYTEAFF. DNA for the CDR3: TGTGCCAGCAGTTACTCGGGGGGATACACTGAAGCTTTCTTT.